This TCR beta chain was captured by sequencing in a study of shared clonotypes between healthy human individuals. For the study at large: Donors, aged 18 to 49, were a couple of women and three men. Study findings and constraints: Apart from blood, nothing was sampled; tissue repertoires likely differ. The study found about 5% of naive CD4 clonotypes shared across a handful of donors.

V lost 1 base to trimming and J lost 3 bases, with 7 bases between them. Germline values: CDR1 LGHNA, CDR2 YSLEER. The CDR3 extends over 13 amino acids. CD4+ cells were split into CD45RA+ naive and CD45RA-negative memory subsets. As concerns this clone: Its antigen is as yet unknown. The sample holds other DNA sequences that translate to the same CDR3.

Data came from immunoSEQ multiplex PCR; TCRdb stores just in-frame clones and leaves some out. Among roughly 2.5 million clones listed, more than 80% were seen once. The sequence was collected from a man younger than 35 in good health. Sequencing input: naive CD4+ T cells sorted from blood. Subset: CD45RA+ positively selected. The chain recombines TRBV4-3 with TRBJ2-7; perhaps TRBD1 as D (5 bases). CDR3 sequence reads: CASSQVRGYEQYF. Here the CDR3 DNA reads TGCGCCAGCAGCCAAGTTAGGGGCTACGAGCAGTACTTC.